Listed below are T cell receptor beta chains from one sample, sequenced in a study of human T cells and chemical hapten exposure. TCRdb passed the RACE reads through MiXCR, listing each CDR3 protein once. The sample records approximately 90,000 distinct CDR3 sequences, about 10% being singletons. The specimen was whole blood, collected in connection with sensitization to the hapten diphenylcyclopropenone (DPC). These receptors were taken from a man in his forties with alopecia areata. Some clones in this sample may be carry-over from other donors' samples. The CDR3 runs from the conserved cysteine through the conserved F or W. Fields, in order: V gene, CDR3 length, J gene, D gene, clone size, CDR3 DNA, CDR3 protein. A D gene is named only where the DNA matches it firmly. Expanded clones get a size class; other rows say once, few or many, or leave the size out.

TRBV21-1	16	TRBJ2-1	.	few	TGTGCCAGCAGCAAAGCGGGTAGCGGGAGAAGCTATGAGCAGTTCTTC	CASSKAGSGRSYEQFF
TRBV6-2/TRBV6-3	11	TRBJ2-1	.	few	TGTGCCAGCAGTGACGGACAAGAGCAGTTCTTC	CASSDGQEQFF
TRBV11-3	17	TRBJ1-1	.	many	TGTGCCAGCAGCTTAGATATCGTTGGTACCATGAACACTGAAGCTTTCTTT	CASSLDIVGTMNTEAFF
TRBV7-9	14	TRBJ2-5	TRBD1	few	TGTGCCAGCAGCTCGGACAGGGTCCGGGAGACCCAGTACTTC	CASSSDRVRETQYF
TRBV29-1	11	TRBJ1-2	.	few	TGCAGCGTTACAGGGAATGACGGCTACACCTTC	CSVTGNDGYTF
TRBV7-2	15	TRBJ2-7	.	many	TGTGCCAGCAGCTGGGGCCAGTCCGGCGGAAGGGAGCAGTACTTC	CASSWGQSGGREQYF
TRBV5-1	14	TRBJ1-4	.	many	TGCGCCAGCAGCTTACAAGCAACTAATGAAAAACTGTTTTTT	CASSLQATNEKLFF
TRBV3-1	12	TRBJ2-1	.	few	TGTGCCAGCAGCCAAGAAAGGGGTGAGCAGTTCTTC	CASSQERGEQFF
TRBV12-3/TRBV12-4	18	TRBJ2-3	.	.	TGTGCCAGCAGTCCCTTAGGGTCGCCTCGGAGATGGGGATATGGGCAGTATTTT	CASSPLGSPRRWGYGQYF
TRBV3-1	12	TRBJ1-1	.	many	TGTGCCAGCAGCCAAGAGGGTAGGAGAGCTTTCTTT	CASSQEGRRAFF
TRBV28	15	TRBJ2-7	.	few	TGTGCCAGCAGTTTGGCCAGCCTATTACCCTACGAGCAGTACTTC	CASSLASLLPYEQYF
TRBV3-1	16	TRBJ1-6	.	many	TGTGCCAGCAGCCAAACAGCGCTAAGGGGGAATTCACCCCTCCACTTT	CASSQTALRGNSPLHF
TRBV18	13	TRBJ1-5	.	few	TGTGCCAGCTCAGAGGGCGCAGATCAGCCCCAGCATTTT	CASSEGADQPQHF
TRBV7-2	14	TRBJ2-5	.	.	TGTGCCAGCAGCTTAGGAAGGTCGTTGGAGACCCAGTACTTC	CASSLGRSLETQYF
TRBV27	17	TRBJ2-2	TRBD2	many	TGTGCCAGCAGTTCTCCAAATAGCGGGATCTCCACCGGGGAGCTGTTTTTT	CASSSPNSGISTGELFF
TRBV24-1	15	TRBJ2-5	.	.	TGTGCCACCAGTGAATCTAGGCAGAACCAAGAGACCCAGTACTTC	CATSESRQNQETQYF
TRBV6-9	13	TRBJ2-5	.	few	TGTGCCAGCACCGATCCACAGGGCGAGACCCAGTACTTC	CASTDPQGETQYF
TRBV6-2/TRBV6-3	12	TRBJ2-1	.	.	TGTGCCAGCACCAAGACCGGGAATGAGCAGTTCTTC	CASTKTGNEQFF
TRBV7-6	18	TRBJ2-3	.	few	TGTGCCAGCAGCCCCCAGGCAGACTTAATTAGCCGCACAGATACGCAGTATTTT	CASSPQADLISRTDTQYF
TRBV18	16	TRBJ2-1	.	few	TGTGCCAGCTCACCTAACTTCCTGGGGGTCCACAATGAGCAGTTCTTC	CASSPNFLGVHNEQFF
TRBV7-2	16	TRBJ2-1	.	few	TGTGCCAGCAGCTTAGTCGGGATTAGCTCCTACAATGAGCAGTTCTTC	CASSLVGISSYNEQFF
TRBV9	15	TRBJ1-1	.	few	TGTGCCAGCAGCGTCTACCAGGGTATTAGCCCTGAAGCTTTCTTT	CASSVYQGISPEAFF
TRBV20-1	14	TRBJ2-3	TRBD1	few	TGCAGTGCTAGACTACCGGGACAGGCTGATACGCAGTATTTT	CSARLPGQADTQYF
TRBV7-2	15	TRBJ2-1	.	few	TGTGCCAGCAGCTTCAGTAGCGGAAGATACAATGAGCAGTTCTTC	CASSFSSGRYNEQFF
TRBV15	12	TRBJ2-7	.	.	TGTGCCACCTCCCGCCTGGGGCTCGAGCAGTACTTC	CATSRLGLEQYF
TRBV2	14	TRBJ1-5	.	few	TGTGCCAGCAGTGAGCCTTCCCCCAAGGGTCCCCAGCATTTT	CASSEPSPKGPQHF
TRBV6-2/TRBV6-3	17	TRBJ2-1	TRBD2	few	TGTGCCAGCAGTTACTCGAAGGGACTAGCGGACTACAATGAGCAGTTCTTC	CASSYSKGLADYNEQFF